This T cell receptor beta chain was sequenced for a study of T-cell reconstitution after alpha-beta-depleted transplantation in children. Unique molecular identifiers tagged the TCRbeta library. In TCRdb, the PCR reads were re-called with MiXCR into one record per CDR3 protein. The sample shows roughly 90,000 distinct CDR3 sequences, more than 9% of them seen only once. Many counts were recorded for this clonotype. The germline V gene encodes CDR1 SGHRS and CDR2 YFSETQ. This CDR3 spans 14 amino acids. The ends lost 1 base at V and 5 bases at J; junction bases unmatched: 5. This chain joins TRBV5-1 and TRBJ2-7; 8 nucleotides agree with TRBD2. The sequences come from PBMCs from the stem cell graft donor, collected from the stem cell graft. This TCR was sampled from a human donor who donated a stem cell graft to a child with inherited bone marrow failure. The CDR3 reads CASSLRGLDDEQYF. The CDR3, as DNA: TGCGCCAGCAGCTTGCGGGGACTAGATGACGAGCAGTACTTC.